Presented here are 32 T cell receptor beta chains from one specimen sequenced in a study of blood T cell repertoires in COVID-19. Only in-frame clones appear in the TCRdb table, and some are missing; sequencing was by immunoSEQ multiplex PCR. This sample has some 250,000 clones, with around 93% found just once. The sample consisted of PBMCs or T cells enriched from blood (not recorded which). The receptor set was obtained from a human donor in a cohort exposed to, infected with or recovered from COVID-19 (not recorded which). The donor label of this sample is uncertain.

The chain is built from TRBV13 and TRBJ2-7, with unresolved D. The CDR3 spans 13 residues. Looked up from germline, CDR1 is PRHDT and CDR2 is FYEKMQ (reference sequence). The V end was cut by 2 bases, the J end by 2 bases, with 7 bases between. This CDR3 is CASSLIQTYEQYF. CDR3 in DNA: TGTGCCAGCAGCTTAATTCAGACCTACGAGCAGTACTTC.

The genes are TRBV27 and TRBJ1-6; 10 bases are a match to TRBD1. CDR1 and CDR2 (germline): MNHEY, SMNVEV (reference sequence). This CDR3 is built from 16 residues. The V and J ends lost 3 bases and 10 bases, in that order; junction bases with no gene match: 9. The CDR3 DNA is TGTGCCAGCAGTTTTGTCGGGACAGGGGAAGGCTCACCCCTCCACTTT. Protein sequence: CASSFVGTGEGSPLHF.

The rearrangement links TRBV27 to TRBJ2-1; D unclear. With 2 bases removed from V and 5 bases from J, the gap between germline ends came to 7 bases. This CDR3 contains 13 residues. Germline CDR1 and CDR2: MNHEY and SMNVEV (reference sequence). The CDR3 spells CASSLRVNNEQFF. The CDR3 nucleotides are TGTGCCAGCAGTTTACGGGTAAACAATGAGCAGTTCTTC.

The V call is TRBV29-1, the J call TRBJ1-4, with 8 bases matching TRBD1. With V trimmed by 7 bases and J by 5 bases, 6 bases remained unmatched. CDR1 is SQVTM, CDR2 ANQGSEA, per germline. The CDR3 has 13 residues. The CDR3 nucleotides are TGCAGCGGGGGGGACAGGAGGAATGAAAAACTGTTTTTT. Amino acid sequence: CSGGDRRNEKLFF. The full variable domain, with the rest looked up from reference TRBV29-1 and TRBJ1-4, is SAVISQKPSRDICQRGTSLTIQCQVDSQVTMMFWYRQQPGQSLTLIATANQGSEATYESGFVIDKFPISRPNLTFSTLTVSNMSPEDSSIYLCSGGDRRNEKLFFGSGTQLSVL.

The table lists this clone with a few counts. The chain recombines TRBV10-3 with TRBJ1-3; the D is unclear. CDR3 size: 15 residues. Germline V gene data show CDR1 as ENHRY and CDR2 as SYGVKD. Trimming stripped 8 bases from V and 0 bases from J, with 14 bases between. The CDR3 DNA is TGTGCCATCGGAAGGGAGTCAGCCTCTGGAAACACCATATATTTT. It yields the protein CAIGRESASGNTIYF.

The chain has TRBV13 and TRBJ2-1; D uncertain. Germline CDR1 is PRHDT and CDR2 is FYEKMQ (reference sequence). Trimming pared 5 bases from V and 8 bases from J, leaving 16 bases between. The CDR3 is 14 amino acids. CDR3 sequence: CASSLRRMQDEQFF. DNA of the CDR3: TGTGCCAGCAGCCTACGGCGTATGCAGGATGAGCAGTTCTTC.

V gene TRBV10-3 combines with J gene TRBJ1-1, with D possibly being TRBD1 (5 bases). Trimming cost V 6 bases and J 0 bases, with 8 bases left between them. The CDR3 has 13 residues. Germline assignment: CDR1 ENHRY and CDR2 SYGVKD. As DNA, the CDR3 is TGTGCCATCAGGGGGCAAATGAACACTGAAGCTTTCTTT. As protein: CAIRGQMNTEAFF.

V usage is TRBV2 and J usage is TRBJ1-1; D is uncertain. The length of the CDR3 is 11 residues. V was trimmed by 5 bases and J by 11 bases, leaving 12 bases between them. Germline assignment: CDR1 SNHLY and CDR2 FYNNEI. The CDR3: CASSRHRGAFF. The CDR3 DNA follows: TGTGCCAGCAGTAGACATCGCGGGGCTTTCTTT.

This clone was counted once. This chain links TRBV27 with TRBJ1-6, with D unclear. Germline V gene data show CDR1 as MNHEY and CDR2 as SMNVEV (reference sequence). Trimming took off 4 bases at V and 12 bases at J, with 22 bases between the two ends. CDR3 length: 16 amino acids. CDR3 sequence reads: CASSYEASGFILPLHF. The CDR3 DNA is TGTGCCAGCAGTTATGAGGCGTCTGGGTTTATTTTACCCCTCCACTTT.

This sequence joins TRBV18 and TRBJ1-5; TRBD1 is a possible D gene (6 bases). Looked up from germline, CDR1 is KGHSH and CDR2 is LQKENI. V gave up 6 bases and J gave up 3 bases, with 9 bases separating them. The CDR3 has 13 residues. CDR3 coding DNA: TGTGCCAGCTCGGGGGACAACAATCAGCCCCAGCATTTT. It yields the protein CASSGDNNQPQHF.

The chain joins TRBV4-1 to TRBJ2-1; D not resolved. The ends were cut back, 0 bases at V and 4 bases at J, with 4 bases in the middle. This CDR3 comprises 13 residues. Germline V gene sequence: CDR1 MGHRA, CDR2 YSYEKL. For the CDR3, the DNA is TGCGCCAGCAGCCAAGACTTGTACAATGAGCAGTTCTTC. This gives the protein CASSQDLYNEQFF.

There are a few counts of this clone. This chain connects TRBV7-3 to TRBJ1-6; D unresolved. The CDR3 contains 14 residues. The V end was cut by 1 base, the J end by 15 bases, with 16 bases between. Germline loops: CDR1 SGHTA, CDR2 FQGTGA. The CDR3 sequence is CASSLNGRDRLLHF. The CDR3 DNA follows: TGTGCCAGCAGCTTAAACGGACGGGATCGACTCCTCCACTTT.

This rearrangement joins TRBV10-2 to TRBJ2-6; D gene uncertain. The length of the CDR3 is 15 residues. Between the trimmed V and J ends, which lost 3 bases and 2 bases, there was a span of 8 bases. In germline, CDR1 is WSHSY, CDR2 SAAADI. The CDR3 region is CASSEGEAGANVLTF. DNA of the CDR3: TGCGCCAGCAGTGAAGGAGAAGCTGGGGCCAACGTCCTGACTTTC.

The V call is TRBV30, the J call TRBJ1-5; TRBD1 matches at 8 bases. With V trimmed by 4 bases and J by 2 bases, 10 bases remained unmatched. The CDR3 loop spans 16 amino acids. CDR1 is GTSNPN, CDR2 SVGIG, per germline (reference sequence). The DNA for the CDR3 is TGTGCCTGGATGCCCCAGGGGGCGCTTCGCAATCAGCCCCAGCATTTT. Its protein is CAWMPQGALRNQPQHF.

V usage is TRBV11-2 and J usage is TRBJ2-7, with a tentative D call TRBD1 (5 bases). Germline values: CDR1 SGHAT, CDR2 FQNNGV. This CDR3 spans 14 amino acids. V was pared by 1 base and J by 3 bases, with 10 bases between. The CDR3, as DNA: TGTGCCAGCAGCTTAGTCCAGGGCCACTACGAGCAGTACTTC. It encodes CASSLVQGHYEQYF.

This chain joins TRBV10-3 and TRBJ2-7; 8 nucleotides align to TRBD1. Germline CDR1 and CDR2: ENHRY and SYGVKD. The V and J ends lost 2 bases and 3 bases, in that order; junction bases with no gene match: 6. The CDR3 sequence is 15 residues long. The CDR3 sequence is CAISEGTGDLYEQYF. For the CDR3, the DNA is TGTGCCATCAGTGAGGGGACAGGCGATCTCTACGAGCAGTACTTC.

The genes are TRBV13 and TRBJ2-2; D uncertain. V gave up 6 bases and J gave up 1 base, with 15 bases separating them. CDR3 length: 16 residues. Germline V gives CDR1 PRHDT, CDR2 FYEKMQ (reference sequence). The DNA for the CDR3 is TGTGCCAGCAGGAACCTTCAGGCCCGGAACACCGGGGAGCTGTTTTTT. Amino acids: CASRNLQARNTGELFF.

The CDR3 is CATHAVQGTIYEQYF. For the CDR3, the DNA is TGTGCCACCCACGCGGTACAGGGAACTATTTACGAGCAGTACTTC. The chain links TRBV11-2 to TRBJ2-7, with D possibly TRBD1 on 6 matching bases. This CDR3 has 15 residues. CDR1 SGHAT and CDR2 FQNNGV come from the germline V gene. V gave up 10 bases and J gave up 4 bases, with 23 bases separating them.

CDR3 nucleotide sequence: TGCGCCAGCAGAAAGGGCGGGAATGAGCAGTTCTTC. It specifies CASRKGGNEQFF. This sequence joins TRBV5-1 and TRBJ2-1, with a possible D match to TRBD2 (5 bases). V lost 5 bases to trimming and J lost 7 bases, with 10 bases between them. This CDR3 contains 12 residues. Germline V gene sequence: CDR1 SGHRS, CDR2 YFSETQ.

The V call is TRBV24-1, the J call TRBJ2-5; 7 bases align to TRBD1. The V segment lost 3 bases and the J segment 2 bases; nucleotides outside the gene matches: 8. CDR3 length equals 16 residues. Germline V gene lookup returns CDR1 KGHDR and CDR2 SFDVKD. The CDR3: CATSDTDRSGQETQYF. The CDR3 DNA reads as TGTGCCACCAGTGATACGGACAGGTCAGGGCAAGAGACCCAGTACTTC.

The CDR3 reads CASSKGRTSGGTYNEQFF. CDR3 in DNA: TGTGCCAGCAGCAAAGGCCGGACTAGCGGGGGGACCTACAATGAGCAGTTCTTC. The genes are TRBV21-1 and TRBJ2-1; the table's D call TRBD2 went unverified against the DNA. TRBV21-1 is shown as a pseudogene. This CDR3 has 18 amino acids.

The V call is TRBV5-4, the J call TRBJ1-4, with 9 bases identical to TRBD1. After removal of 0 bases from V and 7 bases from J, the junction contained 4 bases not matched to a gene. Per germline, CDR1 SGHNT and CDR2 YYREEE (reference sequence). This CDR3 is built from 15 residues. CDR3 in amino acids: CASSLGQGESEKLFF. CDR3 nucleotide sequence: TGTGCCAGCAGCTTGGGACAGGGGGAAAGTGAAAAACTGTTTTTT.

The V and J genes are TRBV30 and TRBJ1-2; tentative D call: TRBD1 (5 bases). The CDR3 loop spans 14 amino acids. Germline CDR1 and CDR2: GTSNPN and SVGIG (reference sequence). The V gene lost 1 base and the J gene lost 3 bases, with 12 bases spanning the gap. The CDR3 sequence is CAWSGGDRDYGYTF. In nucleotides, the CDR3 is TGTGCCTGGAGTGGGGGGGATCGGGACTATGGCTACACCTTC.

This chain uses TRBV19 with TRBJ1-2, with 7 bases matching TRBD1. The V gene end was trimmed by 5 bases and the J gene end by 6 bases; junction bases not matched to a gene: 6. The CDR3 sequence is 13 residues long. Germline CDR1 is LNHDA and CDR2 is SQIVND (reference sequence). In DNA, the CDR3 is TGTGCCAGTAGTTCCTCACAGGGGAATGGCTACACCTTC. Translating gives CASSSSQGNGYTF.

This clone was seen only once. The chain uses TRBV11-2 and TRBJ1-2; the D gene is possibly TRBD1 (5 bases). With 5 bases removed from V and 6 bases from J, the gap between germline ends came to 13 bases. The CDR3 has 13 residues. Germline CDR1 and CDR2: SGHAT and FQNNGV. The CDR3 sequence is CASSDGGANGYTF. CDR3 DNA sequence: TGTGCCAGCAGCGACGGAGGGGCAAATGGCTACACCTTC.

J is TRBJ2-1 and V is TRBV5-1; the match to TRBD2 covers 9 bases. CDR1 and CDR2 from the germline V gene are SGHRS and YFSETQ. There are 15 residues in the CDR3. The J segment lost 6 bases and the V segment lost 2 bases, leaving 6 bases of the junction unmatched. The CDR3 here is CASSFKQRGVNEQFF. In DNA, the CDR3 is TGCGCCAGCAGCTTCAAACAGCGGGGGGTCAATGAGCAGTTCTTC.

This chain uses TRBV15 with TRBJ1-1, with TRBD1 identical over 8 bases. J was trimmed by 6 bases and V by 2 bases; bases with no gene match: 8. The germline CDR1 and CDR2 sequences are LNHNV and YYDKDF (reference sequence). The length of the CDR3 is 15 residues. CDR3 protein: CATSRSRQGRAEAFF. Here the CDR3 DNA reads TGTGCCACCAGCAGATCCCGACAGGGGAGGGCTGAAGCTTTCTTT.

The V call is TRBV30, the J call TRBJ1-1; a weak D match, TRBD1 (6 bases). V was shortened by 0 bases and J by 1 base, with 24 bases between the two germline ends. Germline assignment: CDR1 GTSNPN and CDR2 SVGIG (reference sequence). The CDR3 length is 19 residues. The CDR3 DNA reads TGTGCCTGGAGTGTATACGCCATACCGGGGGGCAGAGAGAACACTGAAGCTTTCTTT. Translation gives CAWSVYAIPGGRENTEAFF.

The chain employs TRBV25-1 and TRBJ1-2; 8 bases match TRBD1. Germline lookup yields CDR1 MGHDK and CDR2 SYGVNS. V shed 3 bases, J shed 4 bases, and the junction held 7 bases outside the gene matches. The CDR3 extends over 15 amino acids. The CDR3 loop reads CASSDGTGYSYGYTF. The DNA for the CDR3 is TGTGCCAGCAGTGACGGGACAGGTTACTCCTATGGCTACACCTTC.

The chain has TRBV10-3 and TRBJ1-2, with 8 nucleotides matching TRBD1. Germline loops: CDR1 ENHRY, CDR2 SYGVKD. V lost 6 bases to trimming and J lost 6 bases; unmatched junction nucleotides: 9. This CDR3 has 14 residues. As DNA, the CDR3 is TGTGCCATCAGATCGGACAGGGTGTGGGATGGCTACACCTTC. This codes for CAIRSDRVWDGYTF.

The gene calls are TRBV27 and TRBJ2-5; 7 bases are shared with TRBD2. The CDR3 length is 12 residues. Losses at the gene ends were 8 bases for V and 5 bases for J; bases not matched to a gene: 5. In germline, CDR1 is MNHEY, CDR2 SMNVEV (reference sequence). The CDR3 loop is CASRAGWETQYF. CDR3 in DNA: TGTGCCAGCCGAGCGGGGTGGGAGACCCAGTACTTC.

The rearrangement links TRBV6-5 to TRBJ1-5; D is unresolved. V lost 10 bases to trimming and J lost 0 bases, with 13 bases between them. The CDR3 has 14 amino acids. Germline values: CDR1 MNHEY, CDR2 SVGAGI. CDR3 DNA: TGTGCCACCCAAGAGGGAGCTAGCAATCAGCCCCAGCATTTT. Translation gives CATQEGASNQPQHF.